The 11 T cell receptor beta chains below were found in one sample sequenced in a study of T cell repertoires in cytomegalovirus infection (dated by TCRdb to between 2018 and 2021). TCRdb shows the sequencer as Illumina HiSeq 1500. Through fastp at Q25 and MiXCR, TCRdb rebuilt clones from the public reads, retaining in-frame beta chains. Entries are consolidated by CDR3 protein sequence, retaining the most common genes and DNA. For this sample the table gives a few hundred thousand distinct CDR3 sequences, of which roughly a third were detected only once. In total, the top ten clones hold under 20% of the sample. The treatment or condition tag for this specimen amounts to: in vitro stimulation with specific CMV peptide epitopes to enrich CMV-specific T cells. These receptors' antigens are unknown. Sequencing used cultured PBMCs, obtained from culture after CMV antigen stimulation. These receptors originate from a human donor in good health (CMV status not recorded). Some clones in this sample may be carry-over from other donors' samples.

The chain combines TRBV11-2 with TRBJ1-2; 9 bases are a match to TRBD1. Germline-derived CDR1 and CDR2 are SGHAT and FQNNGV. V was clipped by 6 bases and J by 2 bases; unmatched bases: 13. CDR3 size: 17 residues. The CDR3 coding sequence is TGTGCCAGCAGGGCAATCCGGGACAGGGTGTCCAACTATGGCTACACCTTC. It is translated as CASRAIRDRVSNYGYTF.

This chain joins TRBV19 and TRBJ2-5; the D is unclear. Trimming shortened V by 4 bases and J by 2 bases, and 5 bases separated the two germline ends. Germline V gives CDR1 LNHDA, CDR2 SQIVND (reference sequence). This CDR3 spans 12 amino acids. The CDR3, as DNA: TGTGCCAGTAGTACTCTTCAAGAGACCCAGTACTTC. Its translation: CASSTLQETQYF.

J is TRBJ1-2 and V is TRBV20-1; D is possibly TRBD1 (5 bases). Germline CDR1 is DFQATT and CDR2 is SNEGSKA (reference sequence). Trimming took off 6 bases at V and 7 bases at J, with 12 bases between the two ends. There are 11 residues in the CDR3. The CDR3 region is CSAAGTGGYTF. In DNA, the CDR3 is TGCAGTGCGGCGGGGACGGGTGGCTACACCTTC.

This rearrangement joins TRBV10-3 to TRBJ1-1; tentative D call: TRBD1 (6 bases). Germline V CDR1 and CDR2: ENHRY, SYGVKD. The CDR3 runs to 14 residues. V was cut by 6 bases and J by 2 bases, with 13 bases left in between. The CDR3 nucleotides are TGTGCCATCAGCGAAAGGGGGGGAAACACTGAAGCTTTCTTT. Its translation: CAISERGGNTEAFF.

The chain recombines TRBV5-1 with TRBJ2-1, with TRBD2 matching 12 bases. CDR3 length: 16 amino acids. V was pared by 4 bases and J by 8 bases, with 10 bases of the junction left unmatched. From germline, CDR1 is SGHRS and CDR2 YFSETQ. The CDR3 nucleotides are TGCGCCAGCAGCCGATCGACTAGCGGGAGTTCGGATGAGCAGTTCTTC. Its protein product is CASSRSTSGSSDEQFF.

This clonotype was seen a few times. The rearrangement uses TRBV7-2 and TRBJ2-7, with a possible D match to TRBD2 (6 bases). The germline V gene encodes CDR1 SGHTA and CDR2 FQGNSA. The V and J ends lost 1 base and 2 bases respectively, with 12 bases between them. The CDR3 runs to 15 residues. The CDR3: CASSLEPGLAYEQYF. As DNA, the CDR3 is TGTGCCAGCAGCTTAGAGCCGGGACTTGCCTACGAGCAGTACTTC.

This clonotype was recorded a few times. The rearrangement joins TRBV18 to TRBJ1-2, with TRBD1 as a possible D gene (6 bases). CDR1 is KGHSH and CDR2 is LQKENI in the germline V gene. V was pared by 2 bases and J by 8 bases, with 12 bases between. The CDR3 covers 13 residues. The CDR3 coding sequence is TGTGCCAGCTCACCAAGGAACAGGGAGGGCTACACCTTC. Encoded protein: CASSPRNREGYTF. Combining the CDR3 with reference TRBV18 and TRBJ1-2 gives the whole variable domain NAGVMQNPRHLVRRRGQEARLRCSPMKGHSHVYWYRQLPEEGLKFMVYLQKENIIDESGMPKERFSAEFPKEGPSILRIQQVVRGDSAAYFCASSPRNREGYTFGSGTRLTVV.

The table lists this clonotype with a few counts. This rearrangement joins TRBV7-2 to TRBJ2-1; D is perhaps TRBD1 (7 bases). V lost 2 bases, J lost 6 bases, and 14 bases lay in between. The CDR3 loop spans 15 amino acids. CDR1 is SGHTA, CDR2 FQGNSA, per germline. The DNA of the CDR3 is TGTGCCAGCAGCTTAATTCAGGGGGGAGGCAATGAGCAGTTCTTC. Its protein is CASSLIQGGGNEQFF.

In its sample, this clonotype was seen many times. This rearrangement joins TRBV7-2 to TRBJ2-1; a possible D gene is TRBD1 (6 bases). The CDR3 is 13 amino acids. Germline V lookup: CDR1 SGHTA, CDR2 FQGNSA. Trimming shortened V by 8 bases and J by 2 bases, and 10 bases separated the two germline ends. The CDR3 DNA reads as TGTGCCAGCGGGGCAGGGGCCTACAATGAGCAGTTCTTC. Protein product: CASGAGAYNEQFF. The variable domain in full, with the rest retrieved from reference TRBV7-2 and TRBJ2-1, is GAGVSQSPSNKVTEKGKDVELRCDPISGHTALYWYRQSLGQGLEFLIYFQGNSAPDKSGLPSDRFSAERTGGSVSTLTIQRTQQEDSAVYLCASGAGAYNEQFFGPGTRLTVL.

This clonotype was detected a few times. This chain uses TRBV7-2 with TRBJ1-3; D is perhaps TRBD1 (5 bases). The CDR3 is 15 amino acids. In germline, CDR1 is SGHTA, CDR2 FQGNSA. V gave up 5 bases and J gave up 0 bases, with 11 bases separating them. The CDR3 DNA follows: TGTGCCAGCAGCCGCAGGGTCCTCTCTGGAAACACCATATATTTT. Residues: CASSRRVLSGNTIYF. Looking up the rest from reference TRBV7-2 and TRBJ1-3 gives the full variable domain: GAGVSQSPSNKVTEKGKDVELRCDPISGHTALYWYRQSLGQGLEFLIYFQGNSAPDKSGLPSDRFSAERTGGSVSTLTIQRTQQEDSAVYLCASSRRVLSGNTIYFGEGSWLTVV.

In this sample, this clonotype turned up a few times. The chain recombines TRBV6-2 or TRBV6-3 with TRBJ2-2; the D is unclear. Trimming pared 4 bases from V and 6 bases from J, leaving 18 bases between. From germline, CDR1 is MNHEY and CDR2 SVGEGT. The CDR3 totals 16 residues. The CDR3 region is CASSSRTLSSPGELFF. In DNA, the CDR3 is TGTGCCAGCAGTTCGAGAACCCTTAGTAGCCCCGGGGAGCTGTTTTTT.